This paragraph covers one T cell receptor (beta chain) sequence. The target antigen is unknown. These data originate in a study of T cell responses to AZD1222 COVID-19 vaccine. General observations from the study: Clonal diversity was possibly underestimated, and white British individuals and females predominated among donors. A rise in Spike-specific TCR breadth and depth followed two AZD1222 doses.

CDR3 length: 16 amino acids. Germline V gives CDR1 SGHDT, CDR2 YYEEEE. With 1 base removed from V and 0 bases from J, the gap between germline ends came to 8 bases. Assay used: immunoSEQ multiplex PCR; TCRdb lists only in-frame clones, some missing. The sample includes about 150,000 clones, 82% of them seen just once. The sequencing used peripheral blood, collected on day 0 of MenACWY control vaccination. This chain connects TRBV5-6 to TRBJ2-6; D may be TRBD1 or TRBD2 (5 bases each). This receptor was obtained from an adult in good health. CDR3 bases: TGTGCCAGCAGCTTGTGGGACCTCTCTGGGGCCAACGTCCTGACTTTC. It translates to CASSLWDLSGANVLTF.